The rows below give T cell receptor beta chains drawn from one sample of a study of blood T cells in healthy people across ages. One entry per CDR3 protein, called by TCRdb with MiXCR from the 5' RACE reads. Found here are roughly 700,000 distinct CDR3 sequences, 45% to 50% of them singletons; the top ten hold approximately 32%. Sample: blood. The receptors originated from a woman in her sixties or seventies in good health. Each CDR3 is given without its conserved first and last residue. Fields, in order: V gene, clone size, CDR3 protein. Only some rows state a clone size, as once, few, many or a class for expanded clones.

v_gene: TRBV20-1
abundance: NA
CDR3aa: SARGTGGRETQY

v_gene: TRBV11-2
abundance: NA
CDR3aa: ASSSQTGNPYGYT

v_gene: TRBV20-1
abundance: NA
CDR3aa: SARDQPTGELF

v_gene: TRBV7-8
abundance: NA
CDR3aa: ASRPRGGQETQY

v_gene: TRBV28
abundance: NA
CDR3aa: ASRPTWAEQY

v_gene: TRBV20-1
abundance: NA
CDR3aa: SAQDRLGNTEAF

v_gene: TRBV15
abundance: NA
CDR3aa: AASRKRKASVGGGYT

v_gene: TRBV6-2/TRBV6-3
abundance: NA
CDR3aa: ASSQGSMDEQY

v_gene: TRBV28
abundance: NA
CDR3aa: ALGAPRRNYGYT

v_gene: TRBV20-1
abundance: NA
CDR3aa: SASRTGAYGYT

v_gene: TRBV19
abundance: NA
CDR3aa: ASSSWTGADEQY

v_gene: TRBV9
abundance: once
CDR3aa: ASSPGTGADNEQF

v_gene: TRBV6-2/TRBV6-3
abundance: NA
CDR3aa: ASSWDRASGYT

v_gene: TRBV29-1
abundance: NA
CDR3aa: SSNRDSKETQY

v_gene: TRBV7-2
abundance: few
CDR3aa: ASSLVGTLLRGANVLT

v_gene: TRBV20-1
abundance: NA
CDR3aa: SARGLNGYEQY

v_gene: TRBV27
abundance: NA
CDR3aa: VSSPVTDSGYT

v_gene: TRBV27
abundance: NA
CDR3aa: ASSLFSGRVSDTQY

v_gene: TRBV4-3
abundance: NA
CDR3aa: ASSQGAGGRPIGYT

v_gene: TRBV20-1
abundance: NA
CDR3aa: SASTGGNVHEQY

v_gene: TRBV28
abundance: NA
CDR3aa: ASSLQKNQPQH

v_gene: TRBV20-1
abundance: few
CDR3aa: SARDSGRFSSVGYT

v_gene: TRBV28
abundance: NA
CDR3aa: ASSRGQGEHEQY

v_gene: TRBV5-1
abundance: few
CDR3aa: ASSPGLDRVWNTEAF

v_gene: TRBV5-1
abundance: NA
CDR3aa: ASSNILAGGINEQF

v_gene: TRBV6-5
abundance: once
CDR3aa: ASSLDSPTQY

v_gene: TRBV20-1
abundance: NA
CDR3aa: SASPGGGEETQY